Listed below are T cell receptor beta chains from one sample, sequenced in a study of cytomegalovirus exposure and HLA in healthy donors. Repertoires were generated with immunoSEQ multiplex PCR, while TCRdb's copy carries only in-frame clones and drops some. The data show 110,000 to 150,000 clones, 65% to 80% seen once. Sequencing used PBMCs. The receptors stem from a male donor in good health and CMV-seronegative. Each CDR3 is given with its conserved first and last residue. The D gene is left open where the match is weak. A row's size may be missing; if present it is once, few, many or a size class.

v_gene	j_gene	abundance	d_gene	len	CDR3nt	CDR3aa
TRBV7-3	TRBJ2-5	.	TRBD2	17	TGTGCCAGCAGCTTAAAGAGGGCTAGCGGGGACCAAGAGACCCAGTACTTC	CASSLKRASGDQETQYF
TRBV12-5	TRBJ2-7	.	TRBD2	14	TGTGCTAGTGGCCTAAGCGGGAGAGGTTACGAGCAGTACTTC	CASGLSGRGYEQYF
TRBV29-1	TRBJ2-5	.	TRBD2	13	TGCAGCGTTGTAGCGGGAGCCCAAGAGACCCAGTACTTC	CSVVAGAQETQYF
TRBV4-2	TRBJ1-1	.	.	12	TGTGCCAGCAGCCAAGATCAGGTTAAAGCTTTCTTT	CASSQDQVKAFF
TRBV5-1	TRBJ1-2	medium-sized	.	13	TGCGCCAGCCGCCAGGGGACGTACTATGGCTACACCTTC	CASRQGTYYGYTF
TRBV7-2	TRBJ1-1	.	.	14	TGTGCCACTACTTCCCGGAGGCAGAACACTGAAGCTTTCTTT	CATTSRRQNTEAFF
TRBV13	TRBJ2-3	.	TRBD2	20	TGTGCCAGCAGCCACGAAAGGCCGGGACTAGCGGATACTAGCACAGATACGCAGTATTTT	CASSHERPGLADTSTDTQYF
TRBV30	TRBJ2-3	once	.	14	TGTGCCGGGGCGTGGGGGGATAAGACAGATACGCAGTATTTT	CAGAWGDKTDTQYF
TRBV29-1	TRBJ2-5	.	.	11	TGCAGCGTTGTTCCCAAAGAGACCCAGTACTTC	CSVVPKETQYF
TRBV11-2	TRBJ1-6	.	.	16	TGTGCCAGCAGCTCCTACCTCAGGGCGCAGAATTCACCCCTCCACTTT	CASSSYLRAQNSPLHF
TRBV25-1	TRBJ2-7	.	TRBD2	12	TGTGCCAGCGGGGGAGGGCTCTACGAGCAGTACTTC	CASGGGLYEQYF
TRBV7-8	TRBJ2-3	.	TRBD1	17	TGTGCCAGCAGCTTAGCGCTGGGCAGGGGGCGAACAGATACGCAGTATTTT	CASSLALGRGRTDTQYF
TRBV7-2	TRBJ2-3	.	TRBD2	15	TGTGCCAGCAGCTTAGCTAGCGGGGGCACAGATACGCAGTATTTT	CASSLASGGTDTQYF
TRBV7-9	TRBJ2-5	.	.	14	TGTGCCAGCAGCCTTGAGGCGGGACAAGAGACCCAGTACTTC	CASSLEAGQETQYF
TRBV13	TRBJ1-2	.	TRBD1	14	TGTGCCAGCAGCGGACCGGACAGGGGGGGAGGCTACACCTTC	CASSGPDRGGGYTF
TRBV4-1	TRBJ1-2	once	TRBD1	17	TGCGCCAGCAGCCAAGATCCGGGACAGGGAACTAACTATGGCTACACCTTC	CASSQDPGQGTNYGYTF
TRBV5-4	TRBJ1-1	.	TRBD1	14	TGTGCCAGCAGACTGGACAGGGGTGCTCCTGAAGCTTTCTTT	CASRLDRGAPEAFF
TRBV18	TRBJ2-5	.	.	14	TGTGCCAGCTCACCAAGGACAGCCCAAGAGACCCAGTACTTC	CASSPRTAQETQYF
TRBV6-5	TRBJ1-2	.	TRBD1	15	TGTGCCAGCAGTAACCCAGGGGGCGCAAACTATGGCTACACCTTC	CASSNPGGANYGYTF
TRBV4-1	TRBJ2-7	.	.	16	TGCGCCAGCAGCCAGTCCACCGGACGGGAGTTGGGCGAGCAGTACTTC	CASSQSTGRELGEQYF
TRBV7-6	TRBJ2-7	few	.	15	TGTGCCAGCAGCTTAGTTGTAAGCAGGGCCTACGAGCAGTACTTC	CASSLVVSRAYEQYF
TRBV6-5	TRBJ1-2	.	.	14	TGTGCCAGCAGTTACGAGGGATCAGGCTATGGCTACACCTTC	CASSYEGSGYGYTF
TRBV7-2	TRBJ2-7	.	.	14	TGTGCCAGCAGCACGGACAGCCACTCCTACGAGCAGTACTTC	CASSTDSHSYEQYF
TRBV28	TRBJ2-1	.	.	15	TGTGCCAGCTCACGTGAGGCCGTAACCGACAATGAGCAGTTCTTC	CASSREAVTDNEQFF
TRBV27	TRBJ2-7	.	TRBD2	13	TGTGCCAGCAGTGTACTAGCGCTCGGCGAGCAGTACTTC	CASSVLALGEQYF
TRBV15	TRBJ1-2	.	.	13	TGTGCCACCAGCAGAGACAGCGTCTATGGCTACACCTTC	CATSRDSVYGYTF
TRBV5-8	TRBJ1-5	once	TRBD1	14	TGTGCCAGCAGCCACAGGGGTTCCAGTCAGCCCCAGCATTTT	CASSHRGSSQPQHF
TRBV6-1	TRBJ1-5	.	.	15	TGTGCCAGCTCGGGCAGGGAGGGGGTCAGTCAGCCCCAGCATTTT	CASSGREGVSQPQHF
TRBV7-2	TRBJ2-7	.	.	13	TGTGCCAGCAGCTTATTCGCGACCTACGAGCAGTACTTC	CASSLFATYEQYF
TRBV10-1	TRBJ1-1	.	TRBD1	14	TGCGCCAGCAGTGGGGACAGGGGGATCACTGAAGCTTTCTTT	CASSGDRGITEAFF
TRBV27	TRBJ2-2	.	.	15	TGTGCCAGCAGTCTGTACAGGGTCGGAGGCGGGGAGCTGTTTTTT	CASSLYRVGGGELFF
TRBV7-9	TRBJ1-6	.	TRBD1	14	TGTGCCAGCAGCCCCGGGACAGGGGATTCACCCCTCCACTTT	CASSPGTGDSPLHF
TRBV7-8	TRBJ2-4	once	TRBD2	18	TGTGCCAGCAGCTTAGGGGGCTTGCGGGAGGGCGGGGAAAACATTCAGTACTTC	CASSLGGLREGGENIQYF
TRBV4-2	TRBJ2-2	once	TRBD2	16	TGTGCCAGCAGCCAAGATAATAGCGGGGGGGCCGGGGAGCTGTTTTTT	CASSQDNSGGAGELFF
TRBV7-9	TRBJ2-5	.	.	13	TGTGCCAGCAGCTCCCAAAACCAAGAGACCCAGTACTTC	CASSSQNQETQYF
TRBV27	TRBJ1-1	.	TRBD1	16	TGTGCCAGCAGCGATACAGGGGGCGCAGGTCTAACTGAAGCTTTCTTT	CASSDTGGAGLTEAFF
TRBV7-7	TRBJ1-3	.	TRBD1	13	TGTGCTAGCAGCTTAGCCACAGGGGACACCATATATTTT	CASSLATGDTIYF
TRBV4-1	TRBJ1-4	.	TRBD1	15	TGCGCCAGCAGCCAAACCGGGACAGGGGATGAAAAACTGTTTTTT	CASSQTGTGDEKLFF
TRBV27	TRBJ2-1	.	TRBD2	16	TGTGCCAGCAAAACACTAGCGGGAGACTCCTACAATGAGCAGTTCTTC	CASKTLAGDSYNEQFF
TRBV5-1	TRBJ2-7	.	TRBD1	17	TGCGCCAGCAGCTTGGGCCACGGGGACAGGGGCACCTACGAGCAGTACTTC	CASSLGHGDRGTYEQYF
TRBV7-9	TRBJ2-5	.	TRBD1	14	TGTGCCAGCAGAGAGAACAGGGGGCGGGAGACCCAGTACTTC	CASRENRGRETQYF
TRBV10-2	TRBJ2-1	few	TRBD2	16	TGCGCCAGCAGACCACACTCTAGCGGGAGCTACAATGAGCAGTTCTTC	CASRPHSSGSYNEQFF
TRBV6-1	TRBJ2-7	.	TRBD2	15	TGTGCCAGCAGTCCTCTAGCGGGAGGGCCCAACGAGCAGTACTTC	CASSPLAGGPNEQYF
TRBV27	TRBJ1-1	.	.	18	TGTGCCAGCAGCCCACCCCGACCGCGAGAAGGGACAACAACTGAAGCTTTCTTT	CASSPPRPREGTTTEAFF
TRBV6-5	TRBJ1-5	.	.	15	TGTGCCAGCAGTTACAGAGGGAGTAGCAATCAGCCCCAGCATTTT	CASSYRGSSNQPQHF
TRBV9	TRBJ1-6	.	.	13	TGTGCCAGCAGCGTAGCAGGGTATTCACCCCTCCACTTT	CASSVAGYSPLHF
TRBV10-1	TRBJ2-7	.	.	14	TGCGCCAGCAGTGTCGGCCAGGGCTCCTACGAGCAGTACTTC	CASSVGQGSYEQYF